These T cell receptor beta chains were read from a single sample in a study of blood T cell repertoires in COVID-19. Clones were sequenced by immunoSEQ multiplex PCR, and TCRdb holds only the in-frame ones, with some missing. The profile shows roughly 200,000 clones, roughly 75% of them singletons. The sample was peripheral blood. These receptors originate from a woman between 70 and 85 years old with acute or convalescent COVID-19. The CDR3 runs from the conserved cysteine through the conserved F or W.

v_gene	j_gene	CDR3aa
TRBV28	TRBJ1-5	CASSPDRNPSSNQPQHF
TRBV3-1/TRBV3-2	TRBJ2-1	CASNRQGWEDNEQFF
TRBV4-1	TRBJ1-3	CASSLWDRGPGNTIYF
TRBV30	TRBJ2-3	CAWSEDTGSTDTQYF
TRBV7-3	TRBJ2-7	CASSASGVGEQYF
TRBV7-2	TRBJ2-5	CASSSGLAGPPRTQYF
TRBV6-2/TRBV6-3	TRBJ2-1	CASSYSTRLAGDNEQFF
TRBV2	TRBJ2-2	CASKTTGATGELFF
TRBV6-5	TRBJ2-7	CASLQGAREQYF
TRBV5-1	TRBJ2-2	CASRPGSSDTGELFF
TRBV7-2	TRBJ2-7	CASSLDEGTITSYEQYF
TRBV30	TRBJ2-3	CAWSWEAATDTQYF
TRBV19	TRBJ2-7	CASSTGDTLYEQYF